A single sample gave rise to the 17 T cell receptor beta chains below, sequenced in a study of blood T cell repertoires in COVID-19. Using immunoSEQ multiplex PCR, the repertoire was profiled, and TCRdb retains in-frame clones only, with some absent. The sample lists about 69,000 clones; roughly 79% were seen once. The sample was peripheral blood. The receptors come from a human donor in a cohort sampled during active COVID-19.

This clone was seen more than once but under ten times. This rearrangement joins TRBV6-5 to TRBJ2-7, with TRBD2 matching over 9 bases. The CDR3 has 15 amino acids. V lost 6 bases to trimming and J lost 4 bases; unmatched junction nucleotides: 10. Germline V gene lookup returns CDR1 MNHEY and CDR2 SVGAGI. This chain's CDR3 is CASSPHTSGRYEQYF. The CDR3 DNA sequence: TGTGCCAGCAGCCCCCACACTAGCGGGCGTTACGAGCAGTACTTC.

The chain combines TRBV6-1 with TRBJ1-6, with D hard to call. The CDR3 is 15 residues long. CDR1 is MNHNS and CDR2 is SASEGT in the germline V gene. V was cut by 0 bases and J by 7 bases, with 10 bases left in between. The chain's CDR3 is CASSEAGVGNSPLHF. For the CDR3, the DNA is TGTGCCAGCAGTGAAGCCGGGGTCGGCAATTCACCCCTCCACTTT.

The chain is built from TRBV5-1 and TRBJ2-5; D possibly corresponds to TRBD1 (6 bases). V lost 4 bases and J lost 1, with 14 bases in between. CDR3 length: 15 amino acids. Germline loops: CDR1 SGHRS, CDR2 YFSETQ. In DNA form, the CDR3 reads TGCGCCAGCAGCGGGGACGGGACACCCCAAGAGACCCAGTACTTC. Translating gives CASSGDGTPQETQYF.

DNA for the CDR3: TGCGCCAGCAGCTTGACAGGGGGCCCTGGGGCCAACGTCCTGACTTTC. Amino acid sequence: CASSLTGGPGANVLTF. The chain recombines TRBV5-1 with TRBJ2-6; 9 nucleotides line up with TRBD1. J was trimmed by 2 bases and V by 1 base; bases with no gene match: 1. Germline assignment: CDR1 SGHRS and CDR2 YFSETQ. The CDR3 loop spans 16 amino acids. The full variable domain, with the rest looked up from reference TRBV5-1 and TRBJ2-6, is KAGVTQTPRYLIKTRGQQVTLSCSPISGHRSVSWYQQTPGQGLQFLFEYFSETQRNKGNFPGRFSGRQFSNSRSEMNVSTLELGDSALYLCASSLTGGPGANVLTFGAGSRLTVL.

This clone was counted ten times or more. This chain's CDR3 is CASSPRDKLYGYTF. DNA of the CDR3: TGTGCCAGCAGCCCTAGGGACAAGCTCTATGGCTACACCTTC. This sequence joins TRBV11-1 and TRBJ1-2; tentative D call: TRBD1 (6 bases). There are 14 residues in the CDR3. V was cut by 5 bases and J by 4 bases, with 14 bases left in between. Per the germline V gene, CDR1 is SGHAT and CDR2 is FQDESV (reference sequence).

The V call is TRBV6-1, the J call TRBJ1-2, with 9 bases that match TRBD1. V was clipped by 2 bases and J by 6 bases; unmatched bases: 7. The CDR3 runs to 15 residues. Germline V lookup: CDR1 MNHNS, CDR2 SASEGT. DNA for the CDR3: TGTGCCAGCAGTGAACCCGGGACAGGGCAGGATGGCTACACCTTC. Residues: CASSEPGTGQDGYTF.

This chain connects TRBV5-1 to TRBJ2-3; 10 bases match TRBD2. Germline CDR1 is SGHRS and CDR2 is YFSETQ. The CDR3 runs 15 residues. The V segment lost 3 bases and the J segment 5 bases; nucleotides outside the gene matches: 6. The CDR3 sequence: CASSWSGGAVDTQYF. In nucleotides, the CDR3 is TGCGCCAGCAGCTGGAGCGGGGGGGCGGTAGATACGCAGTATTTT.

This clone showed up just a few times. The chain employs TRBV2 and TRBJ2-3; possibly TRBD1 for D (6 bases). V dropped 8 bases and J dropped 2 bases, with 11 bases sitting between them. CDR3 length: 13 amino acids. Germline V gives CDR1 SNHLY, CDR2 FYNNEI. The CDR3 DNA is TGTGCCAGCTACAGGGATTTCACAGATACGCAGTATTTT. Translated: CASYRDFTDTQYF. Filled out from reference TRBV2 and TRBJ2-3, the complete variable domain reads EPEVTQTPSHQVTQMGQEVILRCVPISNHLYFYWYRQILGQKVEFLVSFYNNEISEKSEIFDDQFSVERPDGSNFTLKIRSTKLEDSAMYFCASYRDFTDTQYFGPGTRLTVL.

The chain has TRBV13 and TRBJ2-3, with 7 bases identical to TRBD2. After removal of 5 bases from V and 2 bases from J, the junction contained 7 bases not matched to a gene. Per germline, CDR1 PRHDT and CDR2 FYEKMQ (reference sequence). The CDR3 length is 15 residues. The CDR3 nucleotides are TGTGCCAGCAGCCCTGGGGGGGGTAACACAGATACGCAGTATTTT. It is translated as CASSPGGGNTDTQYF.

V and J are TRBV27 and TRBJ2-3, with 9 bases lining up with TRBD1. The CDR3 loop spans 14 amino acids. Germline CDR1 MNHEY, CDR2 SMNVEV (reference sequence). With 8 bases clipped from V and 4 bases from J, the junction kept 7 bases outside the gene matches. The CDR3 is CASVGTGMADTQYF. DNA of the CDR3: TGTGCCAGCGTAGGGACAGGGATGGCAGATACGCAGTATTTT.

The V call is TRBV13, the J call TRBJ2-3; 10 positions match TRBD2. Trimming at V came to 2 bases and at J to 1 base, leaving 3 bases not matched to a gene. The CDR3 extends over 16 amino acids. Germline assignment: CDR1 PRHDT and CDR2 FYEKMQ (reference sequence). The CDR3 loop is CASSLSGRARTDTQYF. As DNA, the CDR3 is TGTGCCAGCAGCTTAAGCGGGAGGGCCCGCACAGATACGCAGTATTTT.

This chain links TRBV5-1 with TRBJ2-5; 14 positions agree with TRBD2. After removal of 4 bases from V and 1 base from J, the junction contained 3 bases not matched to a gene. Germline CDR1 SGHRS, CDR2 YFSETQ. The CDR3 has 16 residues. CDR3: CASSPTSGGAQETQYF. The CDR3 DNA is TGCGCCAGCAGCCCGACTAGCGGGGGGGCCCAAGAGACCCAGTACTTC.

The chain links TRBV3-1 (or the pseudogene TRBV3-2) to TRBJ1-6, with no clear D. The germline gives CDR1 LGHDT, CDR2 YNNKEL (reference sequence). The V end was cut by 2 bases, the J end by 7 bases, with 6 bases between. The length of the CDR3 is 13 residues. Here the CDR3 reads CASSQRANSPLHF. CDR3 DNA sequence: TGTGCCAGCAGCCAACGAGCCAATTCACCCCTCCACTTT.

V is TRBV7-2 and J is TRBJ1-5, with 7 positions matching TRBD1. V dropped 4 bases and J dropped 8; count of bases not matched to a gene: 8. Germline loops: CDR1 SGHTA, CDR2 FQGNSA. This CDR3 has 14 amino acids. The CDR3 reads CASSSGDSYKPQHF. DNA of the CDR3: TGTGCCAGCAGCTCCGGGGACAGCTATAAGCCCCAGCATTTT.

The CDR3 loop reads CASSLRKRDTEAFF. Here the CDR3 DNA reads TGTGCCAGTAGTCTCCGCAAGCGGGACACTGAAGCTTTCTTT. The V gene is TRBV19, the J gene TRBJ1-1, with D unclear. The CDR3 consists of 14 residues. The germline CDR1 and CDR2 sequences are LNHDA and SQIVND (reference sequence). Trimming removed 5 bases from V and 3 bases from J, with 13 bases in between.

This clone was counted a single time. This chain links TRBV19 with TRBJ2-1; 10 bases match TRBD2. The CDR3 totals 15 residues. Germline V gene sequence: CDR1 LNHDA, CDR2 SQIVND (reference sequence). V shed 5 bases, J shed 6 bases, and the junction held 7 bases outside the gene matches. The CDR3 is CASSVLAGGGNEQFF. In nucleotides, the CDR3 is TGTGCCAGTAGTGTCTTAGCGGGAGGCGGCAATGAGCAGTTCTTC.

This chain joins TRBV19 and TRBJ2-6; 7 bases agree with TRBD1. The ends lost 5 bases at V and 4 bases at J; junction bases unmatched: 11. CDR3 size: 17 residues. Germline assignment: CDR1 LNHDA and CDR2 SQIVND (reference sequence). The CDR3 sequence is CASSETGWVTGANVLTF. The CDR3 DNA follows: TGTGCCAGTAGTGAGACAGGGTGGGTGACGGGGGCCAACGTCCTGACTTTC.